One sample yielded the 17 T cell receptor beta chains listed below, sequenced in a study of blood T cell repertoires in COVID-19. Method: immunoSEQ multiplex PCR; TCRdb's copy keeps in-frame clones and lacks some. The repertoire has about 80,000 clones, 70% to 90% of them found once; the top ten carry 5.5% to 7.5%. Sequenced material: peripheral blood. These receptors were collected from a woman older than 75 with acute or convalescent COVID-19.

The rearrangement links TRBV5-1 to TRBJ2-1; 8 bases are a match to TRBD2. The CDR3 has 16 amino acids. Germline CDR1 reads SGHRS; CDR2 reads YFSETQ. J lost 7 bases, V lost 4 bases, and 13 bases had no gene match. CDR3 DNA sequence: TGCGCCAGCAGCGGATTGGGTCTAGCGGGCGCTAATGAGCAGTTCTTC. Translated: CASSGLGLAGANEQFF.

The V gene is TRBV13, the J gene TRBJ2-5; 12 bases match TRBD2. The germline gives CDR1 PRHDT, CDR2 FYEKMQ (reference sequence). The CDR3 contains 15 residues. The V segment lost 6 bases and the J segment 5 bases; nucleotides outside the gene matches: 7. The CDR3 region is CASRLLAGGWETQYF. The CDR3 DNA reads TGTGCCAGCAGATTACTAGCGGGAGGCTGGGAGACCCAGTACTTC.

V and J are TRBV5-1 and TRBJ2-7, with D possibly being TRBD2 (6 bases). The germline V and J ends were trimmed by 4 bases and 3 bases, with 17 bases remaining between them. The CDR3 runs 15 residues. The V gene's germline CDR1 is SGHRS and CDR2 YFSETQ. CDR3 residues: CASSKGGGQNYEQYF. The CDR3 bases are TGCGCCAGCAGCAAGGGAGGTGGTCAGAACTACGAGCAGTACTTC.

J is TRBJ2-3 and V is TRBV9; the D is unclear. The CDR3 length is 15 residues. Germline V gene lookup returns CDR1 SGDLS and CDR2 YYNGEE. The V gene lost 4 bases and the J gene lost 2 bases, with 14 bases spanning the gap. CDR3 sequence (DNA): TGTGCCAGCAGCCCCCAGACTCTTGTCACAGATACGCAGTATTTT. Amino acids: CASSPQTLVTDTQYF.

This chain joins TRBV28 and TRBJ1-2, with TRBD1 identical over 7 bases. Germline lookup yields CDR1 MDHEN and CDR2 SYDVKM. The CDR3 length is 13 residues. Trimming at V came to 6 bases and at J to 8 bases, leaving 9 bases not matched to a gene. Here the CDR3 DNA reads TGTGCCAGCAGCTCGCTCAGGGGGAGGGGCTACACCTTC. Translation gives CASSSLRGRGYTF.

The rearrangement uses TRBV7-2 and TRBJ2-3, with D possibly TRBD1 on 6 matching bases. V dropped 3 bases and J dropped 2 bases, with 9 bases sitting between them. This CDR3 contains 14 residues. Germline V CDR1 and CDR2: SGHTA, FQGNSA. This chain's CDR3 is CASSLDRLTDTQYF. DNA of the CDR3: TGTGCCAGCAGCTTGGACAGACTCACAGATACGCAGTATTTT.

This clone appeared a single time. The chain recombines TRBV5-1 with TRBJ1-2; 8 bases are shared with TRBD1. This CDR3 region has 14 residues. After removal of 5 bases from V and 2 bases from J, the junction contained 5 bases not matched to a gene. In germline, CDR1 is SGHRS, CDR2 YFSETQ. The CDR3 nucleotides are TGCGCCAGCAGTCTGGACAGGGAAAACTATGGCTACACCTTC. This encodes CASSLDRENYGYTF.

The rearrangement links TRBV2 to TRBJ1-1; D is perhaps TRBD1 (5 bases). The germline V gene has CDR1 SNHLY and CDR2 FYNNEI. Trimming took off 5 bases at V and 8 bases at J, with 12 bases between the two ends. This CDR3 is built from 12 residues. Written as DNA, the CDR3 is TGTGCCAGCAGTTACCAGGGTAACGAAGCTTTCTTT. This gives the protein CASSYQGNEAFF.

J is TRBJ1-5 and V is TRBV29-1; D not certain. CDR3 length: 13 residues. Germline lookup yields CDR1 SQVTM and CDR2 ANQGSEA. Trimming removed 4 bases from V and 6 bases from J, with 13 bases in between. CDR3 DNA sequence: TGCAGCGTTGGCGGCGGCATAAGTCAGCCCCAGCATTTT. Translation: CSVGGGISQPQHF.

The chain couples TRBV9 to TRBJ2-3; D is undetermined. This CDR3 spans 16 amino acids. Trimming pared 0 bases from V and 0 bases from J, leaving 11 bases between. Germline values: CDR1 SGDLS, CDR2 YYNGEE. CDR3: CASSVVAAPSTDTQYF. Here the CDR3 DNA reads TGTGCCAGCAGCGTAGTGGCGGCTCCTAGCACAGATACGCAGTATTTT.

DNA of the CDR3: TGCAGCGCGGGACAGGGGGCTTGGGAGCAGTACTTC. As protein: CSAGQGAWEQYF. This chain links TRBV29-1 with TRBJ2-7; 12 bases are shared with TRBD1. The CDR3 totals 12 residues. With V trimmed by 7 bases and J by 7 bases, 5 bases remained unmatched. Germline V CDR1 and CDR2: SQVTM, ANQGSEA.

The chain is built from TRBV5-5 and TRBJ1-1, with D uncertain. V gave up 0 bases and J gave up 5 bases, with 11 bases separating them. The germline V gene has CDR1 SGHKS and CDR2 YYEKEE (reference sequence). This CDR3 is 14 amino acids long. The CDR3 nucleotides are TGTGCCAGCAGCTTGGCCACCGGAGGGACTGAAGCTTTCTTT. It encodes CASSLATGGTEAFF.

V and J are TRBV19 and TRBJ2-1; D possibly corresponds to TRBD2 (6 bases). This CDR3 region has 13 residues. Germline CDR1 is LNHDA and CDR2 is SQIVND (reference sequence). Trimming pared 3 bases from V and 9 bases from J, leaving 12 bases between. The CDR3 sequence is CASSMAGIVEQFF. CDR3 sequence (DNA): TGTGCCAGTAGTATGGCGGGGATTGTTGAGCAGTTCTTC.

The rearrangement links TRBV5-1 to TRBJ2-2; D is undetermined. This CDR3 has 16 amino acids. Trimming left V 4 bases short and J 0 bases short, with 13 bases between. Germline loops: CDR1 SGHRS, CDR2 YFSETQ. The CDR3 DNA is TGCGCCAGCAGCCCCCTCAGCGATACGAACACCGGGGAGCTGTTTTTT. Encoded protein: CASSPLSDTNTGELFF.

This chain links TRBV11-2 with TRBJ2-5; D is possibly TRBD1 (7 bases). This CDR3 is 17 amino acids long. Between the trimmed V and J ends, which lost 5 bases and 5 bases, there was a span of 24 bases. Germline V gene sequence: CDR1 SGHAT, CDR2 FQNNGV. CDR3 sequence reads: CASSGTGVAVVGETQYF. CDR3 DNA: TGTGCCAGCAGCGGCACAGGGGTAGCGGTGGTCGGGGAGACCCAGTACTTC.

The V call is TRBV2, the J call TRBJ1-1; TRBD1 aligns across 8 bases. Germline V gene sequence: CDR1 SNHLY, CDR2 FYNNEI. Trimming at V came to 2 bases and at J to 1 base, leaving 3 bases not matched to a gene. The CDR3 consists of 15 residues. Here the CDR3 reads CASSEPDRGNTEAFF. In DNA, the CDR3 is TGTGCCAGCAGTGAACCTGACAGGGGGAACACTGAAGCTTTCTTT. Full variable domain (outside the CDR3, taken from reference TRBV2 and TRBJ1-1): EPEVTQTPSHQVTQMGQEVILRCVPISNHLYFYWYRQILGQKVEFLVSFYNNEISEKSEIFDDQFSVERPDGSNFTLKIRSTKLEDSAMYFCASSEPDRGNTEAFFGQGTRLTVV.

The V and J genes are TRBV5-6 and TRBJ2-7, with a possible D match to TRBD1 (6 bases). The CDR3 extends over 13 amino acids. Between the trimmed V and J ends, which lost 4 bases and 4 bases, there was a span of 12 bases. Germline assignment: CDR1 SGHDT and CDR2 YYEEEE. For the CDR3, the DNA is TGTGCCAGCAGCCCCGGACAGATATACGAGCAGTACTTC. The encoded protein is CASSPGQIYEQYF.